This T cell receptor beta chain was documented in a study of identical twins. Study results and limitations: Out-of-frame alpha sequences shared between twins exhibited an excess of low generation probability.

This clonotype has ten or more counts. No antigen is known for it. The CDR3 length is 14 residues. V gave up 3 bases and J gave up 3 bases, with 9 bases separating them. Template switching created a universal primer site, and the cDNA included unique molecular identifiers. A single record per CDR3 protein comes from TCRdb applying MiXCR to the 5' RACE reads. The data contain hundreds of thousands of distinct CDR3 sequences, 8% to 9% of them singletons. Another study also made use of these data, one on yellow fever vaccine responses in identical twins.

This sequence joins TRBV12-3 or TRBV12-4 and TRBJ2-1, with D possibly matching TRBD1 (6 bases). The sequenced material came from PBMCs. The TCR originated in a woman aged 18 to 35 in good health. The CDR3 nucleotides read TGTGCCAGCAGTTTTATACAGGGCTACAATGAGCAGTTCTTC. It encodes CASSFIQGYNEQFF.